The present T cell receptor beta chain was sequenced within a study of shared clonotypes between healthy human individuals. The overall study: Each donor contributed plates that comprised three CD4 naive, three CD4 memory, two CD8 naive and one CD8 memory.

Overall study findings and caveats: A handful of donors had around 5% of their naive CD4 clonotypes in common. In contrast to clonotypes shared by all four donors, non-shared clonotypes had lower generation probabilities.

CD8 cells classed as naive were CD45RO-negative and positively selected for CCR7, excluding terminally differentiated effector memory CD45RA+ cells. As originally analysed: There were no quality scores in the junction-only immunoSEQ sequences, so filtering differed. Assay: immunoSEQ multiplex PCR; the TCRdb copy retains only in-frame clones and omits some. V and J calls and clone size are those listed in that table; D and trimming were worked out from the DNA. The sample yields about 2 million clones, about 95% seen once. The CDR3 length is 16 residues. CDR1 and CDR2 from the germline V gene are SGHRS and YFSETQ. The V and J ends lost 3 bases and 9 bases respectively, with 22 bases between them. In regard to this clone: As yet, its antigen is unknown.

The sequence was collected from a man aged 18 to 29 in good health. The chain is built from TRBV5-1 and TRBJ2-1; D is tentatively TRBD1 or TRBD2 (5 bases each). The sequenced sample consisted of naive CD8+ T cells sorted from blood. The CDR3 sequence is CASSSPPLSDGGEQFF. The CDR3 DNA sequence: TGCGCCAGCAGCTCTCCCCCCCTTAGCGATGGGGGTGAGCAGTTCTTC.